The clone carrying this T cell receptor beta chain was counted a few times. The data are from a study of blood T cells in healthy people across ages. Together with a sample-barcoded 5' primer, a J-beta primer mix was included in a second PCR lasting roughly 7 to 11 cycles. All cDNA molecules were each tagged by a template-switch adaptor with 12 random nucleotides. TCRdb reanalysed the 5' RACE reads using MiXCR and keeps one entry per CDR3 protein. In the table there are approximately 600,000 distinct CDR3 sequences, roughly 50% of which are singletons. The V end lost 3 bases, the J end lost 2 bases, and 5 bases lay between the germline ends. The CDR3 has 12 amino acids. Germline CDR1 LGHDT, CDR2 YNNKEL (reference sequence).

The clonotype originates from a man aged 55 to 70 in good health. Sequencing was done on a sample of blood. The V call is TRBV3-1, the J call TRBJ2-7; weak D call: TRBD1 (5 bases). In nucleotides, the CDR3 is TGTGCCAGCAGCCAGACAGCCTACGAGCAGTACTTC. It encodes CASSQTAYEQYF.